This record covers a single T cell receptor (beta chain). Its specificity is unknown. This sample was taken from a study of T cells in Graves' hyperthyroidism and ophthalmopathy. Amplification of TCR beta CDR3 regions was performed using RNA transcripts as template. HTBI primers were used for first-round RT-PCR of the TCR CDR3. TCRdb recomputed calls from the multiplex PCR reads with MiXCR, one row per CDR3 protein. The repertoire holds about 640,000 distinct CDR3 sequences, around 20% seen once, with 30% to 40% in the top ten. This CDR3 spans 14 amino acids. V shed 3 bases, J shed 6 bases, and the junction held 5 bases outside the gene matches. CDR1 and CDR2 from the germline V gene are SNHLY and FYNNEI. The PBMCs were sourced from fresh peripheral blood (about 10 ml). General study results and limits: A model using 13 V-J features told ophthalmopathy apart from stable hyperthyroidism. Most thyroid clonotypes expanded above 0.001 appeared in blood too.

This TCR came from a man between 25 and 39 years old with Graves' ophthalmopathy. The sequencing input was blood. The chain employs TRBV2 and TRBJ2-3; 8 bases agree with TRBD2. CDR3 region: CASSDSGTGDTQYF. CDR3 bases: TGTGCCAGCAGTGATAGCGGGACGGGGGATACGCAGTATTTT.